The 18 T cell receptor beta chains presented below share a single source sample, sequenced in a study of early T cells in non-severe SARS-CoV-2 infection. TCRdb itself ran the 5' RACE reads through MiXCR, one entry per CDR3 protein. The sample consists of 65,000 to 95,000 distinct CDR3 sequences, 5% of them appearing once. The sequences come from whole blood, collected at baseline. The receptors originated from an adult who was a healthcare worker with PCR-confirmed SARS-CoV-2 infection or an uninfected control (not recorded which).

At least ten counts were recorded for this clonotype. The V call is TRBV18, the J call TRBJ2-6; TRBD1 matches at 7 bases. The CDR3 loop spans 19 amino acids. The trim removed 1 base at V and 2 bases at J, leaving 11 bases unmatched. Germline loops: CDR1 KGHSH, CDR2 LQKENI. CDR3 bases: TGTGCCAGCTCACCACTTCTGGCAGGGGGAAAGGCTGGGGCCAACGTCCTGACTTTC. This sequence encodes CASSPLLAGGKAGANVLTF.

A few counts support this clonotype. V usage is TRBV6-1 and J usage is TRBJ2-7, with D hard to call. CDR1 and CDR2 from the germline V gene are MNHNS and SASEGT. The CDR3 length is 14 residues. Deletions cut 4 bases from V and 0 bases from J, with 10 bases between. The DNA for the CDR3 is TGTGCCAGCAGTGCGACGACTCCCTCCTACGAGCAGTACTTC. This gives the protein CASSATTPSYEQYF.

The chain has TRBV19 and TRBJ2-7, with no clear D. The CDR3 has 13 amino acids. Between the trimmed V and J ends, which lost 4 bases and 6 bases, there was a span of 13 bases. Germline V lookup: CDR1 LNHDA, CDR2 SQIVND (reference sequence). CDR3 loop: CASSSKPGAEQYF. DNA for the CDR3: TGTGCCAGTAGTAGCAAGCCGGGTGCCGAGCAGTACTTC.

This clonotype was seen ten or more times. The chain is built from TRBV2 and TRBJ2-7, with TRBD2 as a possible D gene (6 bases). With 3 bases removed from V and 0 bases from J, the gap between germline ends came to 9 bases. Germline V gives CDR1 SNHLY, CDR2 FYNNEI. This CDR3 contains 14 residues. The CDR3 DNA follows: TGTGCCAGCAGTGAGCGGGGAAGCTCCTACGAGCAGTACTTC. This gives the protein CASSERGSSYEQYF.

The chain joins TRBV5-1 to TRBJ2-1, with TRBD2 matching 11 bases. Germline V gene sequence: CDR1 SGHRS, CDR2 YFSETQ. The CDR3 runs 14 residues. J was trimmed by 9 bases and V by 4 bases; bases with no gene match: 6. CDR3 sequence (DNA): TGCGCCAGCAGCCAGACGACTAGCGGGGTTGAGCAGTTCTTC. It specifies CASSQTTSGVEQFF.

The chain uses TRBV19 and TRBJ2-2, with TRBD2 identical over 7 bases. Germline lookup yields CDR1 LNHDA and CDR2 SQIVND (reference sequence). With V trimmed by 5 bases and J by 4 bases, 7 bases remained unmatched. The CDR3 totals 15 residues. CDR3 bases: TGTGCCAGTAGTCCTGGGAGGGCCGGCACCGGGGAGCTGTTTTTT. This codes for CASSPGRAGTGELFF.

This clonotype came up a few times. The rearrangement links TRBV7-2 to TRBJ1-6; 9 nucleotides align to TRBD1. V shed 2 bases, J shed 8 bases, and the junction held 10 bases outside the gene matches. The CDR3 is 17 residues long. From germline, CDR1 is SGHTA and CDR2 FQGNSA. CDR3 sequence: CASSLTGGDARYSPLHF. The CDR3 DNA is TGTGCCAGCAGCTTAACAGGGGGCGATGCCCGTTATTCACCCCTCCACTTT. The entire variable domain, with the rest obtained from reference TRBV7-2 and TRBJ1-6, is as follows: GAGVSQSPSNKVTEKGKDVELRCDPISGHTALYWYRQSLGQGLEFLIYFQGNSAPDKSGLPSDRFSAERTGGSVSTLTIQRTQQEDSAVYLCASSLTGGDARYSPLHFGNGTRLTVT.

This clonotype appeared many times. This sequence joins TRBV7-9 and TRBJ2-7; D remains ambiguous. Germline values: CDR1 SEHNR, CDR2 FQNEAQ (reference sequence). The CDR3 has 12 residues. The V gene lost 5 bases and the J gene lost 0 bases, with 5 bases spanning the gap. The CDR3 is CASSLSSYEQYF. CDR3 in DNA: TGTGCCAGCAGCCTGAGCTCCTACGAGCAGTACTTC.

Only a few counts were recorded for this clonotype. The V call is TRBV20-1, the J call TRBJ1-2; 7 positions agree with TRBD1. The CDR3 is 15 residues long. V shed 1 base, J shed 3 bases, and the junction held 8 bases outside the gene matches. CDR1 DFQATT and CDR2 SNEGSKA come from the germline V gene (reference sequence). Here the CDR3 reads CSARVRDSSDYGYTF. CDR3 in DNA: TGCAGTGCTAGAGTTAGGGACAGTAGCGACTATGGCTACACCTTC.

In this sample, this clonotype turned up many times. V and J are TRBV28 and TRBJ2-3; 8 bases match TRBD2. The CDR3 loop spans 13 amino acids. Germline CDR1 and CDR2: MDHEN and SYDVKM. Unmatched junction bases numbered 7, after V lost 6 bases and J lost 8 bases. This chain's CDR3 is CASSSGSSGTQYF. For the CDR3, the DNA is TGTGCCAGCAGCAGCGGGAGTTCGGGTACGCAGTATTTT.

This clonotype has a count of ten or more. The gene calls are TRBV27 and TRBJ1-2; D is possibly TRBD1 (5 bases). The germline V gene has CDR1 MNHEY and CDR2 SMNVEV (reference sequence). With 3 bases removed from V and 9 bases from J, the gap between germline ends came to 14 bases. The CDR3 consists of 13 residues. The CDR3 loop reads CASSLSDSGSYTF. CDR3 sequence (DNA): TGTGCCAGCAGTTTGAGTGACAGTGGAAGCTACACCTTC.

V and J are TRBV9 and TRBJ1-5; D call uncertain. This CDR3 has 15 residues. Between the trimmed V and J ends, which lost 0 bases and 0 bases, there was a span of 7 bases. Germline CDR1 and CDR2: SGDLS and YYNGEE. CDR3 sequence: CASSVGGNSNQPQHF. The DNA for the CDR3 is TGTGCCAGCAGCGTAGGGGGAAATAGCAATCAGCCCCAGCATTTT.

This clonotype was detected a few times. The CDR3 bases are TGCAGTGCTAGACTAGCGCCCTCCTACAATGAGCAGTTCTTC. Encoded protein: CSARLAPSYNEQFF. This chain uses TRBV20-1 with TRBJ2-1; perhaps TRBD2 as D (6 bases). V was clipped by 2 bases and J by 0 bases, with 8 bases between them. The germline V gene has CDR1 DFQATT and CDR2 SNEGSKA (reference sequence). The CDR3 consists of 14 residues.

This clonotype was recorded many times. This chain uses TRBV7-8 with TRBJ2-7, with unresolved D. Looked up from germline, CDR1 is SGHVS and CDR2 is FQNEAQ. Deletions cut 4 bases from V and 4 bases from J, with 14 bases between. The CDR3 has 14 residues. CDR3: CASSSTTPYYEQYF. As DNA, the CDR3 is TGTGCCAGCAGCTCGACAACCCCCTATTACGAGCAGTACTTC.

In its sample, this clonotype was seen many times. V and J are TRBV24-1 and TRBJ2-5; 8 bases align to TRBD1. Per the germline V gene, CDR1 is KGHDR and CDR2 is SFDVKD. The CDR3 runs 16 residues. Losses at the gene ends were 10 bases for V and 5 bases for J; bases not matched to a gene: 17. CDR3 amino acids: CATGLLGQGRRETQYF. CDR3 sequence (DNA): TGTGCCACAGGCTTGCTTGGACAGGGAAGGAGGGAGACCCAGTACTTC.

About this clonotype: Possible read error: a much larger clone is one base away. In DNA, the CDR3 is TGTGCCAGCAGTTACCCTAGCGGGGATGCCTACGAGCAGTACTTC. Translated, it gives CASSYPSGDAYEQYF. This chain joins TRBV6-8 and TRBJ2-7; TRBD2 matches at 9 bases. The CDR3 extends over 15 amino acids. Per the germline V gene, CDR1 is MNHGY and CDR2 is SAAAGT. J lost 2 bases, V lost 2 bases, and 4 bases had no gene match.

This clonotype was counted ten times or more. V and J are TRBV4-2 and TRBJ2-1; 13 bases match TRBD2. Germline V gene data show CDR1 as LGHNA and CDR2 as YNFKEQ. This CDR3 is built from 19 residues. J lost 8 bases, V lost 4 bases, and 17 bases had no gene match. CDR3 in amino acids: CASSLRLAGGHGVRDEQFF. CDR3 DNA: TGTGCCAGCAGCCTGCGACTAGCGGGAGGACACGGGGTTAGGGATGAGCAGTTCTTC.

The CDR3 region is CASSLRETDTQYF. The DNA of the CDR3 is TGTGCCAGCAGCTTACGCGAGACAGATACGCAGTATTTT. This chain connects TRBV11-2 to TRBJ2-3; D uncertain. This CDR3 is 13 amino acids long. Germline V gene sequence: CDR1 SGHAT, CDR2 FQNNGV. The V and J ends lost 2 bases and 3 bases respectively, with 6 bases between them.